Below, 18 T cell receptor beta chains from the same sample are listed, as sequenced in a study of cytomegalovirus exposure and HLA in healthy donors. The PCR used 60 Vbeta and 13 Jbeta primers. Measured with immunoSEQ multiplex PCR; TCRdb has only the in-frame clones, and not every one. This table holds under 250,000 clones, approximately 82% found once. Sequenced: PBMCs. The receptors stem from a woman between 50 and 59 years old in good health and CMV-seropositive.

The chain has TRBV11-2 and TRBJ2-1; the match to TRBD1 covers 7 bases. CDR1 and CDR2 from the germline V gene are SGHAT and FQNNGV. Trimming removed 3 bases from V and 6 bases from J; junction bases left unmatched: 11. CDR3 length equals 16 residues. CDR3 DNA: TGTGCCAGCAGCTTCCCCGTAGGGGGCATCCCCAATGAGCAGTTCTTC. Residues: CASSFPVGGIPNEQFF.

This chain uses TRBV4-1 with TRBJ2-3; 12 bases map to TRBD2. This CDR3 has 21 residues. Germline lookup yields CDR1 MGHRA and CDR2 YSYEKL. After removal of 3 bases from V and 0 bases from J, the junction contained 16 bases not matched to a gene. The DNA of the CDR3 is TGCGCCAGCAGCCACACCCCGACTAGCGGGGGCCCAGGAACTAGCACAGATACGCAGTATTTT. Amino acids: CASSHTPTSGGPGTSTDTQYF.

V and J are TRBV28 and TRBJ1-5; tentative D call: TRBD1 (6 bases). The V end was cut by 4 bases, the J end by 1 base, with 14 bases between. The germline V gene encodes CDR1 MDHEN and CDR2 SYDVKM. There are 16 residues in the CDR3. CDR3 sequence reads: CASSSTGRESNQPQHF. In nucleotides, the CDR3 is TGTGCCAGCAGTTCAACAGGGAGAGAAAGCAATCAGCCCCAGCATTTT. Full variable domain (remainder filled in from reference TRBV28 and TRBJ1-5): DVKVTQSSRYLVKRTGEKVFLECVQDMDHENMFWYRQDPGLGLRLIYFSYDVKMKEKGDIPEGYSVSREKKERFSLILESASTNQTSMYLCASSSTGRESNQPQHFGDGTRLSIL.

The chain combines TRBV30 with TRBJ2-1; D remains ambiguous. Germline CDR1 is GTSNPN and CDR2 is SVGIG (reference sequence). This CDR3 region has 12 residues. V was trimmed by 2 bases and J by 5 bases, leaving 7 bases between them. In nucleotides, the CDR3 is TGTGCCTGGAGTAGAGCTAACAATGAGCAGTTCTTC. Amino acids: CAWSRANNEQFF.

This clone was observed a handful of times. V usage is TRBV6-4 and J usage is TRBJ2-1; 12 bases are shared with TRBD2. The CDR3 is made up of 16 amino acids. V lost 2 bases to trimming and J lost 6 bases; unmatched junction nucleotides: 5. In germline, CDR1 is MRHNA, CDR2 SNTAGT. CDR3 coding DNA: TGTGCCAGCAGTGACGAGACTAGCGGGGGACCCAATGAGCAGTTCTTC. Translating gives CASSDETSGGPNEQFF.

The chain uses TRBV7-2 and TRBJ2-5; 9 bases are shared with TRBD2. V trimming: 1 base; J trimming: 7 bases; junction bases outside the gene matches: 7. CDR1 and CDR2 from the germline V gene are SGHTA and FQGNSA. The CDR3 contains 15 residues. CDR3 region: CASSLEIAGVGTQYF. The CDR3 DNA reads as TGTGCCAGCAGCTTAGAGATAGCGGGGGTCGGGACCCAGTACTTC.

This clone was counted only a few times. The V call is TRBV7-6, the J call TRBJ1-4; D is undetermined. The germline CDR1 and CDR2 sequences are SGHVS and FNYEAQ. The CDR3 extends over 13 amino acids. Trimming pared 2 bases from V and 7 bases from J, leaving 8 bases between. This chain's CDR3 is CASSLNGREKLFF. The CDR3 DNA reads as TGTGCCAGCAGCTTAAATGGCCGTGAAAAACTGTTTTTT.

V gene TRBV19 combines with J gene TRBJ2-1; a possible D gene is TRBD2 (6 bases). This CDR3 has 17 amino acids. Trimming stripped 10 bases from V and 0 bases from J, with 22 bases between. Germline CDR1 and CDR2: LNHDA and SQIVND (reference sequence). The CDR3 loop is CATAGMRGRSSYNEQFF. The CDR3 region has the DNA TGTGCCACCGCGGGAATGAGAGGGCGTAGCTCCTACAATGAGCAGTTCTTC. The variable domain in full, with the rest retrieved from reference TRBV19 and TRBJ2-1, is DGGITQSPKYLFRKEGQNVTLSCEQNLNHDAMYWYRQDPGQGLRLIYYSQIVNDFQKGDIAEGYSVSREKKESFPLTVTSAQKNPTAFYLCATAGMRGRSSYNEQFFGPGTRLTVL.

The chain links TRBV5-4 to TRBJ2-3; possible D gene TRBD2, 5 bases. This CDR3 is 16 amino acids long. The germline gives CDR1 SGHNT, CDR2 YYREEE (reference sequence). The germline V and J ends were trimmed by 6 bases and 2 bases, with 19 bases remaining between them. In DNA form, the CDR3 reads TGTGCCAGCAACCCGGCGGGCTTACAGAACACAGATACGCAGTATTTT. This gives the protein CASNPAGLQNTDTQYF.

A word on this clone: Other DNA sequences in the same sample also yield this CDR3. This chain connects TRBV19 to TRBJ1-4, with D hard to call. This CDR3 spans 15 amino acids. Germline lookup yields CDR1 LNHDA and CDR2 SQIVND (reference sequence). Between the trimmed V and J ends, which lost 1 base and 0 bases, there was a span of 6 bases. For the CDR3, the DNA is TGTGCCAGTAGTATAGGGCAGGCAACTAATGAAAAACTGTTTTTT. Amino acids: CASSIGQATNEKLFF.

This clone was detected only once. J is TRBJ2-2 and V is TRBV15; weak D call: TRBD2 (6 bases). CDR1 LNHNV and CDR2 YYDKDF come from the germline V gene (reference sequence). CDR3 length equals 16 residues. Trimming pared 0 bases from V and 1 base from J, leaving 9 bases between. In DNA, the CDR3 is TGTGCCACCAGCAGAGACCTGGGGGGGAACACCGGGGAGCTGTTTTTT. Its translation: CATSRDLGGNTGELFF.

The rearrangement links TRBV7-6 to TRBJ2-5, with 13 bases fitting TRBD2. The germline gives CDR1 SGHVS, CDR2 FNYEAQ. The trim removed 4 bases at V and 5 bases at J, leaving 10 bases unmatched. This CDR3 has 17 residues. This chain's CDR3 is CASSSGLAGALRETQYF. As DNA, the CDR3 is TGTGCCAGCAGCTCCGGACTAGCGGGGGCACTTCGGGAGACCCAGTACTTC.

J is TRBJ1-4 and V is TRBV29-1, with 7 positions matching TRBD1. V lost 0 bases and J lost 10; bases outside the gene matches: 5. The germline V gene encodes CDR1 SQVTM and CDR2 ANQGSEA. The CDR3 extends over 13 amino acids. The CDR3 is CSVEDTGAGKLFF. The CDR3 nucleotides are TGCAGCGTTGAAGATACAGGGGCTGGAAAACTGTTTTTT.

The V gene is TRBV9, the J gene TRBJ1-1; D unresolved. The ends were cut back, 4 bases at V and 0 bases at J, with 7 bases in the middle. The CDR3 consists of 13 residues. Germline CDR1 is SGDLS and CDR2 is YYNGEE. Here the CDR3 DNA reads TGTGCCAGCAGCAGAGATCTGAACACTGAAGCTTTCTTT. This gives the protein CASSRDLNTEAFF.

The J gene is TRBJ2-6, the V gene TRBV13; 8 nucleotides match TRBD2. From germline, CDR1 is PRHDT and CDR2 FYEKMQ (reference sequence). J gave up 2 bases and V 3 bases, and 3 bases lay outside the gene matches. CDR3 length: 16 residues. This CDR3 is CASSFSGEAGANVLTF. For the CDR3, the DNA is TGTGCCAGCAGCTTTAGCGGGGAGGCTGGGGCCAACGTCCTGACTTTC.

The genes are TRBV15 and TRBJ2-5; tentatively, D is TRBD1 (5 bases). The tail of the sequence fits TRBJ2-7 better, so the J call may be wrong. Germline CDR1 is LNHNV and CDR2 is YYDKDF (reference sequence). This CDR3 spans 12 amino acids. CDR3 in DNA: TGTGCCACCAGCACCGGACACTACGAGCAGTACTTC. Protein: CATSTGHYEQYF.

J is TRBJ1-5 and V is TRBV19; 8 bases agree with TRBD1. The CDR3 extends over 15 amino acids. Germline-derived CDR1 and CDR2 are LNHDA and SQIVND (reference sequence). V shed 5 bases, J shed 4 bases, and the junction held 7 bases outside the gene matches. The CDR3, as DNA: TGTGCCAGTAGTCCCGACAGGGGTATTAATCAGCCCCAGCATTTT. Translated, it gives CASSPDRGINQPQHF. The full variable domain, with the rest looked up from reference TRBV19 and TRBJ1-5, is DGGITQSPKYLFRKEGQNVTLSCEQNLNHDAMYWYRQDPGQGLRLIYYSQIVNDFQKGDIAEGYSVSREKKESFPLTVTSAQKNPTAFYLCASSPDRGINQPQHFGDGTRLSIL.

This clone was observed a few times. This chain connects TRBV6-6 to TRBJ1-1; 7 bases line up with TRBD1. CDR3 length equals 14 residues. J gave up 5 bases and V 6 bases, and 9 bases lay outside the gene matches. Germline assignment: CDR1 MNHNY and CDR2 SVGAGI (reference sequence). The CDR3 protein is CASRGRGVETEAFF. CDR3 DNA: TGTGCCAGCAGGGGCAGGGGGGTAGAGACTGAAGCTTTCTTT.